This T cell receptor beta chain comes out of a study of blood T cell repertoires in COVID-19. About the study: Samples came from the United States, Italy and Spain, spanning acute and convalescent COVID-19. Nucleic acid was either cDNA or gDNA, and it came from T cells, B-cell-depleted T cells, or PBMCs.

Per the original data handling: For nucleated cells, counts were estimated from reference gene primer amplification. Sequencing was performed with immunoSEQ multiplex PCR; in TCRdb, only in-frame clones are kept and a portion is missing. D and trimming were read from the DNA, whereas the V and J calls and clone size are those reported in that table. The sample has hundreds of thousands of clones; under 90% are singletons. This clone has only one observation. Trimming shortened V by 8 bases and J by 9 bases, and 14 bases separated the two germline ends. This CDR3 spans 12 amino acids. The sample consisted of peripheral blood. The chain couples TRBV12-3 or TRBV12-4 to TRBJ2-1, with D maybe TRBD2 (6 bases). This clonotype was sampled from a young woman with COVID-19, enrolled during active disease. CDR3 in amino acids: CASRGTSGEQFF. The CDR3, as DNA: TGTGCCAGCCGTGGGACTTCGGGTGAGCAGTTCTTC.